This TCR beta chain was sequenced during a study of vaccination effects on CD4 cells after COVID-19. Method: immunoSEQ multiplex PCR; TCRdb's copy keeps in-frame clones and lacks some. Here the sample spans some 70,000 clones, about 86% being singletons. As regards this clone: Its antigen is unknown.

CDR3 length: 14 amino acids. V was pared by 2 bases and J by 5 bases, with 12 bases between. Germline loops: CDR1 SGHVS, CDR2 FQNEAQ. Sequencing in the ViraFEST assay came after antigen-specific CD4+ T cells had been expanded with viral peptide pools, which were used to stimulate PBMC. Once cultured for 9 to 11 days, the cells underwent separation to obtain CD4+ T cells. Participants got two doses of BNT162b2 or mRNA-1273 vaccine. Sample: CD4+ T cells from PBMCs cultured with HCoV-229E spike peptides, taken after COVID-19 vaccination. The J gene is TRBJ2-5, the V gene TRBV7-8; a weak D match, TRBD1 (5 bases). This sequence was found in a human donor who received a COVID-19 vaccine. CDR3 in DNA: TGTGCCAGCAGCTTAAACAGGCTGCGGGAGACCCAGTACTTC. Protein sequence: CASSLNRLRETQYF. Filled out from reference TRBV7-8 and TRBJ2-5, the complete variable domain reads GAGVSQSPRYKVAKRGQDVALRCDPISGHVSLFWYQQALGQGPEFLTYFQNEAQLDKSGLPSDRFFAERPEGSVSTLKIQRTQQEDSAVYLCASSLNRLRETQYFGPGTRLLVL.